Below are 24 T cell receptor beta chains sequenced from a single sample in a study of blood T cell repertoires in COVID-19. Generated by immunoSEQ multiplex PCR, the TCRdb table keeps only in-frame clones and is missing some. The table includes hundreds of thousands of clones, around 89% detected once. The sequencing input was PBMCs or T cells enriched from blood (not recorded which). Source of these receptors: a woman aged 25 to 39 who had recovered from COVID-19.

This clone showed up just once. The chain carries TRBV7-3 and TRBJ1-1, with 7 bases that match TRBD1. CDR3 length: 22 residues. The junction had 34 bases not matched to a gene; V was cut back by 5 bases and J by 7 bases. Germline-derived CDR1 and CDR2 are SGHTA and FQGTGA. CDR3 amino acids: CASSTGVLKGAVSSSPFSEAFF. The CDR3 DNA sequence: TGTGCCAGCAGCACAGGGGTACTAAAGGGGGCGGTGAGTTCATCCCCCTTCAGTGAAGCTTTCTTT.

The chain couples TRBV27 to TRBJ2-3, with 15 positions matching TRBD2. The CDR3 is made up of 18 amino acids. CDR1 is MNHEY and CDR2 is SMNVEV in the germline V gene (reference sequence). The junction had 10 bases not matched to a gene; V was cut back by 5 bases and J by 4 bases. CDR3 amino acids: CASSPRTSGRARADTQYF. For the CDR3, the DNA is TGTGCCAGCAGTCCCCGGACTAGCGGGAGGGCGAGGGCAGATACGCAGTATTTT.

This chain links TRBV5-4 with TRBJ2-5, with TRBD2 matching over 9 bases. V trimming: 1 base; J trimming: 4 bases; junction bases outside the gene matches: 8. Looked up from germline, CDR1 is SGHNT and CDR2 is YYREEE (reference sequence). There are 16 residues in the CDR3. CDR3 coding DNA: TGTGCCAGCAGCTTGAGGTTAGCGGGAGCTGTAGAGACCCAGTACTTC. This sequence encodes CASSLRLAGAVETQYF.

The rearrangement links TRBV10-3 to TRBJ2-3; 7 bases agree with TRBD2. With V trimmed by 7 bases and J by 4 bases, 11 bases remained unmatched. CDR1 ENHRY and CDR2 SYGVKD come from the germline V gene. This CDR3 spans 15 amino acids. CDR3 sequence (DNA): TGTGCCATCACGGGTAGGGCGGGAGACGCAGATACGCAGTATTTT. This translates into CAITGRAGDADTQYF.

The CDR3 coding sequence is TGTGCCAGCAGCCCCAATCTAGACAGTCACAATCAGCCCCAGCATTTT. Its translation is CASSPNLDSHNQPQHF. The chain couples TRBV4-2 to TRBJ1-5; possibly TRBD1 for D (5 bases). The CDR3 is made up of 16 amino acids. Trimming removed 4 bases from V and 3 bases from J, with 16 bases in between. Germline V lookup: CDR1 LGHNA, CDR2 YNFKEQ.

The gene calls are TRBV19 and TRBJ2-1; D not resolved. The CDR3 contains 15 residues. The V gene lost 6 bases and the J gene lost 0 bases, with 12 bases spanning the gap. Germline V gene sequence: CDR1 LNHDA, CDR2 SQIVND (reference sequence). The CDR3 region is CASRTDSSSYNEQFF. The CDR3, as DNA: TGTGCCAGTAGAACCGACTCGAGCTCCTACAATGAGCAGTTCTTC.

The rearrangement links TRBV19 to TRBJ1-1; D is unresolved. V lost 5 bases and J lost 1, with 11 bases in between. This CDR3 region has 14 residues. CDR1 is LNHDA, CDR2 SQIVND, per germline (reference sequence). CDR3 region: CASSGPPENTEAFF. CDR3 bases: TGTGCCAGTAGTGGGCCACCTGAGAACACTGAAGCTTTCTTT. The entire variable domain, with the rest obtained from reference TRBV19 and TRBJ1-1, is as follows: DGGITQSPKYLFRKEGQNVTLSCEQNLNHDAMYWYRQDPGQGLRLIYYSQIVNDFQKGDIAEGYSVSREKKESFPLTVTSAQKNPTAFYLCASSGPPENTEAFFGQGTRLTVV.

The chain couples TRBV4-3 to TRBJ1-2; D is possibly TRBD1 (5 bases). Germline CDR1 is LGHNA and CDR2 is YSLEER. With 3 bases removed from V and 8 bases from J, the gap between germline ends came to 16 bases. This CDR3 is 14 amino acids long. CDR3 coding DNA: TGCGCCAGCAGCCAGGGGCGGGGCCGTTTAGGCTACACCTTC. This gives the protein CASSQGRGRLGYTF.

About this clone itself: Other DNA sequences in the same sample also yield this CDR3. V is TRBV12-3 or TRBV12-4 and J is TRBJ1-1; D is unresolved. CDR3 size: 11 residues. Trimming removed 4 bases from V and 4 bases from J, with 4 bases in between. This CDR3 reads CASSSITEAFF. The DNA of the CDR3 is TGTGCCAGCAGTTCCATCACTGAAGCTTTCTTT.

This clone occurred once. The chain is built from TRBV11-2 and TRBJ2-1; 8 bases align to TRBD2. V shed 1 base and J 10 bases; nucleotides not matched to a gene: 9. This CDR3 is 15 amino acids long. Germline loops: CDR1 SGHAT, CDR2 FQNNGV. CDR3 sequence (DNA): TGTGCCAGCAGCTTAGCCGGCGGGAGGATGCGGGAGCAGTTCTTC. Translated: CASSLAGGRMREQFF.

V usage is TRBV6-5 and J usage is TRBJ1-5, with 7 bases fitting TRBD1. V lost 8 bases and J lost 5; bases outside the gene matches: 3. CDR1 and CDR2 (germline): MNHEY, SVGAGI. The CDR3 has 12 amino acids. CDR3 in DNA: TGTGCCAGCGAAAGGGGGCATCAGCCCCAGCATTTT. Its protein product is CASERGHQPQHF.

J is TRBJ1-1 and V is TRBV27; unclear D gene. The CDR3 is 16 residues long. Germline values: CDR1 MNHEY, CDR2 SMNVEV (reference sequence). V was pared by 0 bases and J by 1 base, with 12 bases between. CDR3 sequence: CASSLSRYRENTEAFF. Here the CDR3 DNA reads TGTGCCAGCAGTTTATCGCGGTATAGAGAGAACACTGAAGCTTTCTTT.

This clone is a singleton in its sample. V and J are TRBV2 and TRBJ2-3; 7 nucleotides align to TRBD2. The length of the CDR3 is 16 residues. Per the germline V gene, CDR1 is SNHLY and CDR2 is FYNNEI. The V gene end was trimmed by 10 bases and the J gene end by 3 bases; junction bases not matched to a gene: 16. The CDR3, as DNA: TGTGCCACCCAAATGCAGAGCGGGGCCGCGACAGATACGCAGTATTTT. Translation gives CATQMQSGAATDTQYF.

The CDR3 bases are TGTGCCAGCAGCTTATGGTCGGCGGGGGATCAGCCCCAGCATTTT. Amino acids: CASSLWSAGDQPQHF. V gene TRBV7-2 combines with J gene TRBJ1-5; perhaps TRBD1 as D (5 bases). Trimming left V 2 bases short and J 5 bases short, with 13 bases between. This CDR3 spans 15 amino acids. CDR1 is SGHTA and CDR2 is FQGNSA in the germline V gene.

V is TRBV7-2 and J is TRBJ1-2; 7 bases are a match to TRBD1. After removal of 4 bases from V and 6 bases from J, the junction contained 8 bases not matched to a gene. This CDR3 is 14 amino acids long. CDR1 is SGHTA and CDR2 is FQGNSA in the germline V gene. CDR3 in DNA: TGTGCCAGCAGCTGGGGGGACAGTCGGGATGGCTACACCTTC. This codes for CASSWGDSRDGYTF.

There are a few counts of this clone. The chain uses TRBV9 and TRBJ1-2; 7 bases are shared with TRBD1. CDR1 and CDR2 from the germline V gene are SGDLS and YYNGEE. CDR3 length: 13 amino acids. With V trimmed by 4 bases and J by 5 bases, 5 bases remained unmatched. Here the CDR3 reads CASSYGTVYGYTF. DNA of the CDR3: TGTGCCAGCAGCTACGGGACAGTATATGGCTACACCTTC.

This clone has only one observation. The chain is built from TRBV30 and TRBJ1-2; 8 nucleotides match TRBD1. Looked up from germline, CDR1 is GTSNPN and CDR2 is SVGIG (reference sequence). V dropped 5 bases and J dropped 7; count of bases not matched to a gene: 12. This CDR3 is built from 14 residues. Here the CDR3 DNA reads TGTGCCTGGCACACAGGGGGTGGAGATAGTGGCTACACCTTC. This gives the protein CAWHTGGGDSGYTF.

The gene calls are TRBV7-8 and TRBJ2-1; D might be TRBD1 (6 bases). Germline CDR1 and CDR2: SGHVS and FQNEAQ. The CDR3 sequence is 13 residues long. V was cut by 0 bases and J by 11 bases, with 11 bases left in between. The CDR3: CASSLALDSKQFF. The CDR3 nucleotides read TGTGCCAGCAGCTTAGCGTTGGACAGTAAGCAGTTCTTC.

The chain couples TRBV6-5 to TRBJ2-5, with 8 bases matching TRBD1. The CDR3 spans 11 residues. The germline V gene encodes CDR1 MNHEY and CDR2 SVGAGI. The V gene end was trimmed by 6 bases and the J gene end by 10 bases; junction bases not matched to a gene: 4. CDR3 amino acids: CASRAGGGQYF. CDR3 DNA sequence: TGTGCCAGCAGGGCAGGGGGCGGCCAGTACTTC.

This clone occurred once. The CDR3 sequence is CASSHLEGGYGYTF. The CDR3 DNA sequence: TGCGCCAGCAGCCACCTTGAAGGAGGTTATGGCTACACCTTC. The chain uses TRBV4-3 and TRBJ1-2, with D uncertain. Germline CDR1 LGHNA, CDR2 YSLEER. CDR3 size: 14 residues. Trimming removed 3 bases from V and 5 bases from J, with 13 bases in between.

Of note for this clone: This specimen includes other DNA sequences encoding the same CDR3. The chain carries TRBV28 and TRBJ1-3; TRBD1 might be the D (5 bases). Looked up from germline, CDR1 is MDHEN and CDR2 is SYDVKM. V lost 3 bases, J lost 2 bases, and 8 bases lay in between. The CDR3 is 14 amino acids. The CDR3 spells CASSFQGAGNTIYF. CDR3 DNA sequence: TGTGCCAGCAGTTTCCAAGGGGCTGGAAACACCATATATTTT.

The rearrangement uses TRBV7-9 and TRBJ1-1; tentative D call: TRBD1 (6 bases). CDR1 and CDR2 (germline): SEHNR, FQNEAQ (reference sequence). The CDR3 runs to 13 residues. V was shortened by 5 bases and J by 6 bases, with 13 bases between the two germline ends. The CDR3 is CASSPRGKSEAFF. Here the CDR3 DNA reads TGTGCCAGCAGCCCTAGGGGGAAATCTGAAGCTTTCTTT.

This clone appeared a few times. This rearrangement joins TRBV29-1 to TRBJ1-2; the D gene is possibly TRBD1 (5 bases). The CDR3 length is 11 residues. The germline V and J ends were trimmed by 4 bases and 10 bases, with 13 bases remaining between them. Looked up from germline, CDR1 is SQVTM and CDR2 is ANQGSEA. The CDR3 spells CSVVGAGTYTF. As DNA, the CDR3 is TGCAGCGTTGTTGGGGCAGGAACCTACACCTTC.

The chain joins TRBV5-4 to TRBJ1-6, with 10 bases aligning to TRBD1. The CDR3 runs to 15 residues. Germline V gives CDR1 SGHNT, CDR2 YYREEE (reference sequence). J lost 6 bases, V lost 5 bases, and 5 bases had no gene match. The CDR3 protein is CASRGGTGVNSPLHF. CDR3 in DNA: TGTGCCAGCAGGGGTGGGACAGGGGTTAATTCACCCCTCCACTTT.